The present entry profiles one T cell receptor beta chain with its context. The germline V and J ends were trimmed by 2 bases and 7 bases, with 9 bases remaining between them. Germline lookup yields CDR1 MGHRA and CDR2 YSYEKL. The CDR3 totals 13 residues. This specimen comes from a study of cytomegalovirus exposure and HLA in healthy donors. With 60 Vbeta and 13 Jbeta primers, the PCR was carried out. Sequenced by immunoSEQ multiplex PCR; TCRdb stores in-frame clones only, minus some. The table lists over 150,000 clones, approximately 80% of them singletons, with 0.6% to 0.7% in the top ten. Sample: PBMCs. The genes are TRBV4-1 and TRBJ2-1; D possibly corresponds to TRBD1 (5 bases). This sequence was found in a boy between 10 and 17 years old in good health and CMV-seronegative. CDR3 sequence reads: CASSQLNRNEQFF. DNA for the CDR3: TGCGCCAGCAGCCAACTTAACAGGAATGAGCAGTTCTTC.